Presented here are 13 T cell receptor beta chains from one specimen sequenced in a study of cytomegalovirus exposure and HLA in healthy donors. Researchers ran the PCR with 60 Vbeta and 13 Jbeta primers. Some clones are missing from TCRdb's copy, which holds only in-frame ones; the method was immunoSEQ multiplex PCR. The sample table includes about 160,000 clones. The material sequenced was PBMCs. Every receptor here comes from a woman aged 55-70 years in good health and CMV-seronegative.

The chain carries TRBV19 and TRBJ1-5, with D possibly being TRBD1 (6 bases). Trimming left V 5 bases short and J 6 bases short, with 11 bases between. CDR3 size: 13 residues. The germline V gene encodes CDR1 LNHDA and CDR2 SQIVND (reference sequence). CDR3 in amino acids: CASSHPGAQPQHF. CDR3 sequence (DNA): TGTGCCAGTAGTCATCCAGGGGCTCAGCCCCAGCATTTT.

The gene calls are TRBV5-1 and TRBJ1-4, with TRBD1 matching over 9 bases. From germline, CDR1 is SGHRS and CDR2 YFSETQ. The V gene end was trimmed by 2 bases and the J gene end by 8 bases; junction bases not matched to a gene: 7. This CDR3 has 15 amino acids. CDR3 in DNA: TGCGCCAGCAGCTTTGACCCGGGACAGGGAGAAAAACTGTTTTTT. It yields the protein CASSFDPGQGEKLFF.

V and J are TRBV6-5 and TRBJ2-7, with 9 bases aligning to TRBD1. J lost 6 bases, V lost 6 bases, and 9 bases had no gene match. The CDR3 contains 14 residues. The V gene's germline CDR1 is MNHEY and CDR2 SVGAGI. CDR3 sequence (DNA): TGTGCCAGCAGGGCCGGGACAGGGTCGGTCGAGCAGTACTTC. It codes for CASRAGTGSVEQYF.

This chain connects TRBV4-2 to TRBJ1-1; 9 bases align to TRBD1. Germline assignment: CDR1 LGHNA and CDR2 YNFKEQ. The CDR3 has 15 amino acids. The J segment lost 2 bases and the V segment lost 1 base, leaving 2 bases of the junction unmatched. The CDR3 DNA reads as TGTGCCAGCAGCCAAGGACAGGGGGTAAACACTGAAGCTTTCTTT. Its translation is CASSQGQGVNTEAFF.

J is TRBJ2-1 and V is TRBV2; 8 nucleotides line up with TRBD2. V shed 6 bases and J 7 bases; nucleotides not matched to a gene: 17. The CDR3 loop spans 17 amino acids. From germline, CDR1 is SNHLY and CDR2 FYNNEI. CDR3 nucleotide sequence: TGTGCCAGCAGGAACCCCTCGAAAGCGGGAGAAGGAAATGAGCAGTTCTTC. It specifies CASRNPSKAGEGNEQFF.

This chain links TRBV5-4 with TRBJ1-1; D is unresolved. The CDR3 has 14 amino acids. V shed 0 bases and J shed 4 bases, with 10 bases lying between them. The germline V gene has CDR1 SGHNT and CDR2 YYREEE (reference sequence). The CDR3 sequence: CASSLDRVATEAFF. The CDR3 nucleotides are TGTGCCAGCAGCTTGGACCGGGTGGCCACTGAAGCTTTCTTT. Based on the CDR3 plus reference TRBV5-4 and TRBJ1-1, the full variable domain is ETGVTQSPTHLIKTRGQQVTLRCSSQSGHNTVSWYQQALGQGPQFIFQYYREEENGRGNFPPRFSGLQFPNYSSELNVNALELDDSALYLCASSLDRVATEAFFGQGTRLTVV.

The chain is built from TRBV6-6 and TRBJ2-2, with 12 bases fitting TRBD2. The CDR3 loop spans 16 amino acids. CDR1 is MNHNY and CDR2 is SVGAGI in the germline V gene (reference sequence). Losses at the gene ends were 5 bases for V and 7 bases for J; bases not matched to a gene: 8. The CDR3 DNA reads as TGTGCCAGCAGTCCGAAGACTAGCGGGAGCGGCGGGGAGCTGTTTTTT. It codes for CASSPKTSGSGGELFF.

The CDR3 sequence: CASSPPSGGYNEQFF. The CDR3 DNA reads as TGTGCCAGCAGTCCCCCTAGCGGGGGGTACAATGAGCAGTTCTTC. This chain joins TRBV2 and TRBJ2-1, with 11 nucleotides matching TRBD2. Germline CDR1 is SNHLY and CDR2 is FYNNEI. V shed 5 bases and J 4 bases; nucleotides not matched to a gene: 4. This CDR3 region has 15 residues.

This chain joins TRBV13 and TRBJ2-5, with 7 bases lining up with TRBD1. Trimming removed 5 bases from V and 1 base from J; junction bases left unmatched: 7. Germline lookup yields CDR1 PRHDT and CDR2 FYEKMQ (reference sequence). The CDR3 totals 15 residues. This CDR3 is CASSLGPGGQETQYF. DNA for the CDR3: TGTGCCAGCAGCCTGGGGCCAGGGGGCCAAGAGACCCAGTACTTC.

This chain links TRBV6-5 with TRBJ1-6; D is unclear. The CDR3 consists of 13 residues. CDR1 and CDR2 (germline): MNHEY, SVGAGI. Trimming removed 5 bases at V and 7 bases at J, with 9 bases between. CDR3 DNA: TGTGCCAGCAGTCGAGAATCCAATTCACCCCTCCACTTT. Protein sequence: CASSRESNSPLHF.

The chain couples TRBV25-1 to TRBJ1-2; D not resolved. The CDR3 sequence is 13 residues long. V gave up 4 bases and J gave up 4 bases, with 10 bases separating them. Per the germline V gene, CDR1 is MGHDK and CDR2 is SYGVNS. DNA of the CDR3: TGTGCCAGCAGTGTGGGAGCCACCTATGGCTACACCTTC. Amino acid sequence: CASSVGATYGYTF.

The rearrangement links TRBV4-2 to TRBJ1-2; 8 bases align to TRBD1. Trimming took 4 bases from V and 6 from J; bases not matched to a gene: 10. CDR1 and CDR2 from the germline V gene are LGHNA and YNFKEQ. This CDR3 region has 15 residues. The CDR3 region is CASSLSLDRADGYTF. The CDR3 DNA is TGTGCCAGCAGCCTCTCTCTGGACAGGGCCGATGGCTACACCTTC.

V gene TRBV6-5 combines with J gene TRBJ2-7; maybe TRBD2 (5 bases). Germline V gene data show CDR1 as MNHEY and CDR2 as SVGAGI. The CDR3 is made up of 14 amino acids. The germline V and J ends were trimmed by 6 bases and 0 bases, with 12 bases remaining between them. The CDR3 coding sequence is TGTGCCAGCAGCAGGACTGGCATCTCCTACGAGCAGTACTTC. Its protein product is CASSRTGISYEQYF.